This T cell receptor beta chain was captured by sequencing in a study of shared clonotypes between healthy human individuals. Study-wide context: Donors had three CD4 naive, three CD4 memory, two CD8 naive and one CD8 memory plate apiece.

All the donors were Caucasian adults who lived in Nashville, Tennessee. The CDR3 runs to 13 residues. Looked up from germline, CDR1 is GTSNPN and CDR2 is SVGIG (reference sequence). With 2 bases removed from V and 0 bases from J, the gap between germline ends came to 7 bases. Here immunoSEQ multiplex PCR was the method, and the copy in TCRdb shows in-frame clones only, minus some. The sample includes more than 550,000 clones, around 70% of them seen just once. The J gene is TRBJ1-1, the V gene TRBV30; D unresolved. Sequencing was performed on memory CD4+ T cells sorted from blood. Documented subset: CD45RA-negative fraction. The TCR originated in a young woman in good health. CDR3 nucleotides: TGTGCCTGGAGTAAAGGGATGAACACTGAAGCTTTCTTT. Amino acids: CAWSKGMNTEAFF.